This T cell receptor beta chain was captured by sequencing in a study of OX40 agonist ivuxolimab in advanced cancers. About the research overall: At 0.01 to 10 mg/kg, ivuxolimab was administered intravenously to patients every 2 weeks.

Data came from immunoSEQ multiplex PCR; TCRdb stores just in-frame clones and leaves some out. The sample shows almost 70,000 clones, 86% of them seen only once. The CDR3 sequence is 17 residues long. The germline V gene has CDR1 LNHDA and CDR2 SQIVND (reference sequence). The trim removed 5 bases at V and 1 base at J, leaving 12 bases unmatched. The rearrangement links TRBV19 to TRBJ1-2, with TRBD1 matching 8 bases. The sample consisted of CD4+ or CD8+ T cells sorted from blood, taken in a trial of the OX40 agonist ivuxolimab. The source of this sequence is an adult with an advanced solid tumor such as melanoma, head and neck, liver or kidney cancer. Written as DNA, the CDR3 is TGTGCCAGTAGTCCATGGGGCAGGGGGCCCATTAACTATGGCTACACCTTC. Encoded protein: CASSPWGRGPINYGYTF.